This entry lists 30 T cell receptor beta chains sequenced from one sample in a study of spatial heterogeneity in lung cancer. Each CDR3 protein is one row after TCRdb ran MiXCR on the 5' RACE reads. The repertoire holds under 20,000 distinct CDR3 sequences, 5.8% seen once, with 10% in the top ten. Their antigens remain unidentified. Study-wide points: Expanded intratumoral alpha and beta TCR counts tracked tumor mutation counts.

Stated time point: sample taken at primary tumor resection. The sequencing here drew on lung tumor tissue, taken at surgery. These receptors all stem from a female donor with early-stage non-small cell lung cancer.

This clonotype was recorded many times. Within a library made for alpha chains, this beta chain is off target, and its count is uninformative. V gene TRBV7-3 combines with J gene TRBJ2-1, with 8 bases identical to TRBD2. The CDR3 consists of 13 residues. Germline V gene lookup returns CDR1 SGHTA and CDR2 FQGTGA. The V gene end was trimmed by 1 base and the J gene end by 10 bases; junction bases not matched to a gene: 3. For the CDR3, the DNA is TGTGCCAGCAGCTTAAACGGGGGGGCAGAGCAGTTCTTC. Encoded protein: CASSLNGGAEQFF.

This clonotype has at least ten counts. Little can be read into the size of this beta chain, an off-target read in a library designed for alpha chains. The CDR3 nucleotides are TGCGCCAGCAGCTTGGGGTGGTCCCGGGAGAGTAGCACAGATACGCAGTATTTT. It translates to CASSLGWSRESSTDTQYF. V and J are TRBV5-1 and TRBJ2-3; D is possibly TRBD2 (6 bases). CDR1 SGHRS and CDR2 YFSETQ come from the germline V gene. Trimming removed 0 bases at V and 0 bases at J, with 17 bases between. This CDR3 contains 18 residues. The full variable domain, with the rest looked up from reference TRBV5-1 and TRBJ2-3, is KAGVTQTPRYLIKTRGQQVTLSCSPISGHRSVSWYQQTPGQGLQFLFEYFSETQRNKGNFPGRFSGRQFSNSRSEMNVSTLELGDSALYLCASSLGWSRESSTDTQYFGPGTRLTVL.

Points on this clonotype: Little can be read into the size of this beta chain, an off-target read in a library designed for alpha chains. This chain links TRBV20-1 with TRBJ2-1; D gene unclear. Germline CDR1 and CDR2: DFQATT and SNEGSKA (reference sequence). The CDR3 runs 12 residues. Trimming removed 7 bases from V and 8 bases from J, with 15 bases in between. DNA for the CDR3: TGCAGTGGAGGAAAACGCGTCGATGAGCAGTTCTTC. It specifies CSGGKRVDEQFF.

Many counts were recorded for this clonotype. Being off target in a library aimed at alpha chains, this beta chain has a size of little meaning. This chain links TRBV6-5 with TRBJ2-2; the match to TRBD2 covers 15 bases. The J segment lost 2 bases and the V segment lost 0 bases, leaving 4 bases of the junction unmatched. The CDR3 is 19 amino acids. Germline V lookup: CDR1 MNHEY, CDR2 SVGAGI. The CDR3: CASSYSGLAGGVNTGELFF. CDR3 nucleotides: TGTGCCAGCAGTTACTCCGGACTAGCGGGAGGGGTAAACACCGGGGAGCTGTTTTTT.

This clonotype was seen a handful of times. This beta chain is off target for a library built for alpha chains, so its abundance means little. J is TRBJ2-7 and V is TRBV20-1; TRBD2 matches at 11 bases. The CDR3 loop spans 16 amino acids. V lost 3 bases, J lost 3 bases, and 10 bases stayed unmatched. CDR1 DFQATT and CDR2 SNEGSKA come from the germline V gene (reference sequence). The CDR3 nucleotides read TGCAGTGCTAGTCTTAGCGGGAGGGCCCTATACTACGAGCAGTACTTC. It specifies CSASLSGRALYYEQYF.

A remark on this clonotype: Little can be read into the size of this beta chain, an off-target read in a library designed for alpha chains. The J gene is TRBJ2-1, the V gene TRBV11-2, with a weak D call TRBD2 (5 bases). Germline CDR1 reads SGHAT; CDR2 reads FQNNGV. The V gene lost 0 bases and the J gene lost 10 bases, with 7 bases spanning the gap. This CDR3 is built from 12 residues. In nucleotides, the CDR3 is TGTGCCAGCAGCTTAGACCAGCGGGAGCAGTTCTTC. Its translation: CASSLDQREQFF.

In this sample, this clonotype turned up many times. Because this beta chain is a stray read in a library intended to capture alpha chains, its abundance should not be given much weight. This rearrangement joins TRBV20-1 to TRBJ2-5; D remains unclear. The V end was cut by 0 bases, the J end by 2 bases, with 4 bases between. CDR1 is DFQATT and CDR2 is SNEGSKA in the germline V gene (reference sequence). This CDR3 is 12 amino acids long. The CDR3 region has the DNA TGCAGTGCTAGAGAACAGCAAGAGACCCAGTACTTC. Translated, it gives CSAREQQETQYF.

Many counts were recorded for this clonotype. The size of this beta chain means little, since it is a stray read in a library made for alpha chains. This chain links TRBV30 with TRBJ1-2; no firm D call. V lost 0 bases and J 4 bases, leaving 9 bases between the germline ends. Germline-derived CDR1 and CDR2 are GTSNPN and SVGIG (reference sequence). The CDR3 is 13 residues long. This CDR3 reads CAWSVGQRYGYTF. The CDR3 bases are TGTGCCTGGAGTGTTGGGCAACGCTATGGCTACACCTTC.

This clonotype occurred a few times. A library made for alpha chains picked up this beta chain off target, so its size means little. This rearrangement joins TRBV7-3 to TRBJ2-6; the D gene could be TRBD1 or TRBD2 (5 bases each). This CDR3 is 17 amino acids long. The V and J ends lost 0 bases and 1 base respectively, with 10 bases between them. The V gene's germline CDR1 is SGHTA and CDR2 FQGTGA. Here the CDR3 DNA reads TGTGCCAGCAGCTTAACCGGGACGCTATCTGGGGCCAACGTCCTGACTTTC. Its protein product is CASSLTGTLSGANVLTF.

This clonotype was seen many times. The library was prepared for alpha chains; this beta chain is a stray read, so its frequency means little. The genes are TRBV7-9 and TRBJ2-7; 8 bases fit TRBD1. Germline V gene sequence: CDR1 SEHNR, CDR2 FQNEAQ (reference sequence). V lost 6 bases to trimming and J lost 7 bases; unmatched junction nucleotides: 8. The CDR3 length is 13 residues. Written as DNA, the CDR3 is TGTGCCAGCAGTCTACAGGGGGACAGGGAGCAGTACTTC. Its translation: CASSLQGDREQYF.

Judged by abundance, this clonotype is medium-sized. The library was built for alpha chains, so this beta chain is an off-target read and its size means little. The CDR3 region has the DNA TGTGCCACCGCGGGCAACGGGGAGCTGTTTTTT. This encodes CATAGNGELFF. The rearrangement joins TRBV24-1 to TRBJ2-2; D possibly corresponds to TRBD2 (5 bases). V dropped 9 bases and J dropped 7 bases, with 8 bases sitting between them. The germline gives CDR1 KGHDR, CDR2 SFDVKD. The CDR3 has 11 residues.

This clonotype has at least ten counts. This beta chain is a stray sequence in a library constructed for alpha chains; its clone size is not meaningful. This sequence joins TRBV6-2 or TRBV6-3 and TRBJ2-3, with 10 nucleotides matching TRBD2. J was trimmed by 6 bases and V by 0 bases; bases with no gene match: 9. The CDR3 spans 17 residues. CDR1 and CDR2 from the germline V gene are MNHEY and SVGEGT. CDR3 DNA: TGTGCCAGCAGTTACTCGATTGAGCGGGAGGGCCGGGATACGCAGTATTTT. Its translation: CASSYSIEREGRDTQYF.

This clonotype was recorded at least ten times. This beta chain came through as a stray read in a library set up for alpha chains, and its size says little. This chain uses TRBV27 with TRBJ2-5; possible D gene TRBD2, 6 bases. The CDR3 sequence is 15 residues long. Germline CDR1 is MNHEY and CDR2 is SMNVEV (reference sequence). Trimming took 0 bases from V and 4 from J, leaving 12 bases between them. This CDR3 is CASSLSDWRGETQYF. The CDR3 DNA reads TGTGCCAGCAGTTTATCTGACTGGCGGGGAGAGACCCAGTACTTC.

As concerns this clonotype: Since it is a stray read in a library aimed at alpha chains, this beta chain has a size that is not meaningful. The genes are TRBV27 and TRBJ1-2; 8 nucleotides align to TRBD1. The germline CDR1 and CDR2 sequences are MNHEY and SMNVEV (reference sequence). This CDR3 comprises 13 residues. Trimming cost V 5 bases and J 4 bases; bases outside gene matches: 3. The CDR3 DNA follows: TGTGCCAGCAGTCCAGGGACAGGCTATGGCTACACCTTC. This sequence encodes CASSPGTGYGYTF.

In the case of this clonotype: Germline is not matched at one junction end, which may reflect a read error. Since it is a stray read in a library aimed at alpha chains, this beta chain has a size that is not meaningful. The rearrangement links TRBV18 to TRBJ1-6, with D possibly matching TRBD1 (5 bases). This CDR3 spans 14 amino acids. From germline, CDR1 is KGHSH and CDR2 LQKENI. In DNA form, the CDR3 reads TGTGCCAGCTCACCCGGGACCTATAATTCATCCCTCCACTTT. Its translation is CASSPGTYNSSLHF.

This clonotype came up many times. A library made for alpha chains picked up this beta chain off target, so its size means little. The genes are TRBV7-2 and TRBJ2-7, with TRBD2 identical over 7 bases. Germline CDR1 is SGHTA and CDR2 is FQGNSA. The CDR3 is made up of 15 amino acids. V shed 5 bases, J shed 0 bases, and the junction held 7 bases outside the gene matches. The CDR3 DNA sequence: TGTGCCAGCAGCCGCAGCGGGACCTCCTCCTACGAGCAGTACTTC. Its translation is CASSRSGTSSYEQYF.

This clonotype was seen more than once but under ten times. This beta chain is an unintended read in a library built for alpha chains; its size means little. This chain joins TRBV18 and TRBJ2-1, with TRBD2 matching over 7 bases. CDR3 length equals 15 residues. V was pared by 6 bases and J by 5 bases, with 10 bases of the junction left unmatched. Germline CDR1 is KGHSH and CDR2 is LQKENI. The CDR3 loop is CASSPLESGNNEQFF. Written as DNA, the CDR3 is TGTGCCAGCTCGCCCTTGGAGAGCGGGAACAATGAGCAGTTCTTC. Drawing the rest from reference TRBV18 and TRBJ2-1, the complete variable domain is NAGVMQNPRHLVRRRGQEARLRCSPMKGHSHVYWYRQLPEEGLKFMVYLQKENIIDESGMPKERFSAEFPKEGPSILRIQQVVRGDSAAYFCASSPLESGNNEQFFGPGTRLTVL.

This clonotype was counted at least ten times. Because the library targeted alpha chains, this beta chain is an off-target read whose size means little. The genes are TRBV12-3 or TRBV12-4 and TRBJ1-1; D possibly corresponds to TRBD1 (5 bases). This CDR3 comprises 14 residues. Trimming pared 3 bases from V and 1 base from J, leaving 9 bases between. CDR3 in DNA: TGTGCCAGCAGTTTGGGAGGGGAGAACACTGAAGCTTTCTTT. This translates into CASSLGGENTEAFF.

This clonotype was picked up many times. This beta chain represents an off-target read in a library built for alpha chains; its size is of limited meaning. The chain links TRBV5-1 to TRBJ2-1; 12 bases agree with TRBD2. The J segment lost 7 bases and the V segment lost 6 bases, leaving 5 bases of the junction unmatched. In germline, CDR1 is SGHRS, CDR2 YFSETQ. The CDR3 is 14 amino acids. The CDR3 here is CASTTSGSFNEQFF. The CDR3 DNA sequence: TGCGCCAGCACGACTAGCGGGAGTTTTAATGAGCAGTTCTTC.

This clonotype was observed many times. This beta chain slipped into a library made for alpha chains as a stray read, so its size is not meaningful. The CDR3 DNA reads TGCAGCCGCTACGGGACTGGAATCAATGAGCAGTTCTTC. It yields the protein CSRYGTGINEQFF. The V gene is TRBV20-1, the J gene TRBJ2-1; the D gene is possibly TRBD2 (6 bases). Looked up from germline, CDR1 is DFQATT and CDR2 is SNEGSKA (reference sequence). This CDR3 has 13 amino acids.

This clonotype has more than one count but fewer than ten. For a library built for alpha chains, this beta chain is a stray read; little rests on its size. The V gene is TRBV20-1, the J gene TRBJ1-4; 7 positions agree with TRBD1. This CDR3 is built from 13 residues. With 1 base clipped from V and 7 bases from J, the junction kept 3 bases outside the gene matches. Germline-derived CDR1 and CDR2 are DFQATT and SNEGSKA (reference sequence). CDR3 sequence: CSARVQGTEKLFF. The CDR3 DNA reads TGCAGTGCTAGAGTACAGGGGACTGAAAAACTGTTTTTT.

This clonotype was seen repeatedly, ten times or more. Since the library was made to target alpha chains, this beta chain is a stray read and its abundance is not meaningful. V is TRBV18 and J is TRBJ1-3, with D unresolved. Trimming stripped 0 bases from V and 8 bases from J, with 8 bases between. Germline V gene lookup returns CDR1 KGHSH and CDR2 LQKENI. The CDR3 is made up of 13 amino acids. The CDR3 protein is CASSPPMEDTIYF. The CDR3 DNA sequence: TGTGCCAGCTCACCACCTATGGAGGACACCATATATTTT.

The table lists this clonotype with many counts. Because this beta chain is a stray read in a library intended to capture alpha chains, its abundance should not be given much weight. V usage is TRBV7-9 and J usage is TRBJ1-5; D may be TRBD1 (5 bases). This CDR3 region has 16 residues. The V end lost 0 bases, the J end lost 4 bases, and 13 bases lay between the germline ends. The germline gives CDR1 SEHNR, CDR2 FQNEAQ (reference sequence). The CDR3, as DNA: TGTGCCAGCAGCTTAGCGGGTTGGGGGGAAAATCAGCCCCAGCATTTT. The encoded protein is CASSLAGWGENQPQHF.

In this sample, this clonotype turned up many times. This beta chain is off target for a library built for alpha chains, so its abundance means little. The chain is built from TRBV10-3 and TRBJ1-2, with a weak D call TRBD1 (5 bases). The germline gives CDR1 ENHRY, CDR2 SYGVKD. V was cut by 3 bases and J by 6 bases, with 17 bases left in between. The CDR3 has 15 residues. In DNA, the CDR3 is TGTGCCATCAGTGATGCCCGGGGCGCAGGGAATGGCTACACCTTC. Residues: CAISDARGAGNGYTF.

This clonotype was counted only a few times. The library was built for alpha chains, so this beta chain is an off-target read and its size means little. The chain links TRBV7-9 to TRBJ1-3; 7 nucleotides align to TRBD1. The CDR3 extends over 15 amino acids. Germline V gene data show CDR1 as SEHNR and CDR2 as FQNEAQ (reference sequence). Trimming removed 5 bases from V and 2 bases from J; junction bases left unmatched: 6. This CDR3 reads CASSLRQGAGNTIYF. As DNA, the CDR3 is TGTGCCAGCAGCCTCCGACAGGGCGCTGGAAACACCATATATTTT.

Comments on this clonotype: Since the library was made to target alpha chains, this beta chain is a stray read and its abundance is not meaningful. The genes are TRBV12-3 or TRBV12-4 and TRBJ1-1, with D perhaps matching TRBD1 (5 bases). The CDR3 spans 12 residues. Trimming removed 7 bases at V and 7 bases at J, with 13 bases between. CDR3 DNA sequence: TGTGCCAGCACCCTGGGGCAGGTTGAAGCTTTCTTT. It specifies CASTLGQVEAFF.

This clonotype was picked up a small number of times. This beta chain turned up in a library designed for alpha chains; as an off-target read, its abundance says little. This chain connects TRBV5-4 to TRBJ2-1, with 9 bases lining up with TRBD2. The CDR3 is 15 residues long. Trimming cost V 2 bases and J 5 bases; bases outside gene matches: 5. Looked up from germline, CDR1 is SGHNT and CDR2 is YYREEE (reference sequence). The CDR3: CASSFVAGDNNEQFF. CDR3 DNA sequence: TGTGCCAGCAGCTTTGTAGCGGGAGACAACAATGAGCAGTTCTTC.

This clonotype was seen at least ten times. With the library built for alpha chains, this beta chain is off target and its frequency is not meaningful. The rearrangement uses TRBV10-3 and TRBJ2-1, with D maybe TRBD1 (6 bases). This CDR3 region has 14 residues. The V gene's germline CDR1 is ENHRY and CDR2 SYGVKD. Between the trimmed V and J ends, which lost 3 bases and 5 bases, there was a span of 11 bases. The DNA for the CDR3 is TGTGCCATCAGTGAACGGACAGACCACAATGAGCAGTTCTTC. Protein: CAISERTDHNEQFF.

This clonotype was observed many times. This beta chain is a stray sequence in a library constructed for alpha chains; its clone size is not meaningful. This chain links TRBV14 with TRBJ2-7; D possibly uses TRBD1 or TRBD2 (5 bases each). CDR1 SGHDN and CDR2 FVKESK come from the germline V gene. V dropped 1 base and J dropped 12 bases, with 19 bases sitting between them. The CDR3 loop spans 14 amino acids. Here the CDR3 reads CASSQAENRWGSYF. DNA of the CDR3: TGTGCCAGCAGCCAAGCGGAGAACAGGTGGGGGTCGTACTTC.

This clonotype was found many times. This beta chain is off target for a library built for alpha chains, so its abundance means little. The chain uses TRBV30 and TRBJ2-7; D call uncertain. The CDR3 extends over 11 amino acids. CDR1 and CDR2 (germline): GTSNPN, SVGIG (reference sequence). With 3 bases removed from V and 4 bases from J, the gap between germline ends came to 7 bases. The CDR3 sequence: CAWRDGYEQYF. As DNA, the CDR3 is TGTGCCTGGAGGGACGGTTACGAGCAGTACTTC.